The 17 T cell receptor beta chains below were found in one sample sequenced in a study of blood T cell repertoires in COVID-19. Method: immunoSEQ multiplex PCR; TCRdb's copy keeps in-frame clones and lacks some. Altogether over 70,000 clones are present, around 79% being singletons, with the ten largest covering roughly 9.8%. The sample taken for sequencing was peripheral blood. Receptors originate from an elderly woman with acute or convalescent COVID-19.

This CDR3 reads CASSASTFIRERTGGYTF. The CDR3 nucleotides are TGTGCCAGCAGCGCCTCCACCTTTATACGAGAAAGAACGGGGGGCTACACCTTC. V usage is TRBV9 and J usage is TRBJ1-2; D not resolved. In germline, CDR1 is SGDLS, CDR2 YYNGEE. V gave up 3 bases and J gave up 8 bases, with 29 bases separating them. This CDR3 region has 18 residues.

Only one count was recorded for this clone. The chain employs TRBV18 and TRBJ1-1; a weak D match, TRBD1 (6 bases). CDR1 and CDR2 from the germline V gene are KGHSH and LQKENI. This CDR3 is 15 amino acids long. Trimming took 2 bases from V and 3 from J, leaving 13 bases between them. The CDR3 loop reads CASSPRQELDTEAFF. Written as DNA, the CDR3 is TGTGCCAGCTCACCAAGACAGGAGTTGGACACTGAAGCTTTCTTT. The full variable domain, in which reference TRBV18 and TRBJ1-1 provide the parts outside the CDR3, is NAGVMQNPRHLVRRRGQEARLRCSPMKGHSHVYWYRQLPEEGLKFMVYLQKENIIDESGMPKERFSAEFPKEGPSILRIQQVVRGDSAAYFCASSPRQELDTEAFFGQGTRLTVV.

The V call is TRBV5-6, the J call TRBJ2-5; D is possibly TRBD1 (6 bases). From germline, CDR1 is SGHDT and CDR2 YYEEEE. The CDR3 has 14 residues. V lost 3 bases and J 5 bases, leaving 14 bases between the germline ends. This CDR3 is CASSSTGLGETQYF. The CDR3 DNA sequence: TGTGCCAGCAGCTCTACAGGGTTAGGGGAGACCCAGTACTTC.

Many counts were recorded for this clone. The J gene is TRBJ1-2, the V gene TRBV10-3; D unresolved. Germline lookup yields CDR1 ENHRY and CDR2 SYGVKD. The V gene lost 3 bases and the J gene lost 2 bases, with 7 bases spanning the gap. This CDR3 is built from 13 residues. CDR3 in DNA: TGTGCCATCAGTGACGGGAGCAACTATGGCTACACCTTC. Translating gives CAISDGSNYGYTF.

This chain uses TRBV28 with TRBJ2-3; tentative D call: TRBD1 (6 bases). V lost 3 bases and J lost 6, with 16 bases in between. Per germline, CDR1 MDHEN and CDR2 SYDVKM. The CDR3 loop spans 15 amino acids. DNA for the CDR3: TGTGCCAGCAGTTTCGGGGCTAGTAGGGGGGATACGCAGTATTTT. This translates into CASSFGASRGDTQYF.

The CDR3 region has the DNA TGTGCCAGCAGCCCCCGCGGACAGGGGGCGATCCTAACCTTC. Translated, it gives CASSPRGQGAILTF. The chain recombines TRBV14 with TRBJ1-2; 11 bases map to TRBD1. In germline, CDR1 is SGHDN, CDR2 FVKESK. The CDR3 loop spans 14 amino acids. J lost 14 bases, V lost 4 bases, and 12 bases had no gene match. The whole variable domain, filled in from reference TRBV14 and TRBJ1-2, reads EAGVTQFPSHSVIEKGQTVTLRCDPISGHDNLYWYRRVMGKEIKFLLHFVKESKQDESGMPNNRFLAERTGGTYSTLKVQPAELEDSGVYFCASSPRGQGAILTFGSGTRLTVV.

In its sample, this clone was seen once. The V and J genes are TRBV28 and TRBJ2-2, with TRBD2 identical over 7 bases. There are 16 residues in the CDR3. With 3 bases clipped from V and 4 bases from J, the junction kept 8 bases outside the gene matches. Germline loops: CDR1 MDHEN, CDR2 SYDVKM. This chain's CDR3 is CASSFSASGSTGELFF. The CDR3 DNA follows: TGTGCCAGCAGTTTTTCGGCTAGCGGTTCCACCGGGGAGCTGTTTTTT.

The chain has TRBV9 and TRBJ2-3; D is unresolved. This CDR3 is 16 amino acids long. With 0 bases removed from V and 0 bases from J, the gap between germline ends came to 11 bases. Germline loops: CDR1 SGDLS, CDR2 YYNGEE. The CDR3 here is CASSVGARSSTDTQYF. The CDR3 DNA sequence: TGTGCCAGCAGCGTAGGGGCACGCTCTAGCACAGATACGCAGTATTTT.

The J gene is TRBJ1-1, the V gene TRBV7-3; D unresolved. The CDR3 is made up of 13 amino acids. CDR1 is SGHTA and CDR2 is FQGTGA in the germline V gene. The ends were cut back, 6 bases at V and 4 bases at J, with 12 bases in the middle. The CDR3 protein is CASSQTPSTEAFF. CDR3 DNA: TGTGCCAGCAGTCAAACCCCTAGCACTGAAGCTTTCTTT.

The V gene is TRBV3-1 (or the pseudogene TRBV3-2), the J gene TRBJ1-3, with unresolved D. Trimming removed 4 bases from V and 3 bases from J, with 4 bases in between. The CDR3 runs 12 residues. Germline CDR1 LGHDT, CDR2 YNNKEL (reference sequence). The CDR3 sequence is CASSPYGNTIYF. The CDR3 DNA is TGTGCCAGCAGCCCGTATGGAAACACCATATATTTT.

In its sample, this clone was seen once. J is TRBJ2-7 and V is TRBV7-2, with TRBD2 identical over 12 bases. The germline V gene has CDR1 SGHTA and CDR2 FQGNSA. With V trimmed by 3 bases and J by 6 bases, 3 bases remained unmatched. The CDR3 has 14 amino acids. This CDR3 reads CASSFGTSGFEQYF. The CDR3 coding sequence is TGTGCCAGCAGCTTTGGGACTAGCGGGTTCGAGCAGTACTTC.

The chain links TRBV29-1 to TRBJ2-6; D gene uncertain. This CDR3 is built from 18 residues. Germline CDR1 reads SQVTM; CDR2 reads ANQGSEA. V dropped 8 bases and J dropped 2 bases, with 25 bases sitting between them. The CDR3 spells CSPLKRSAAVAGANVLTF. For the CDR3, the DNA is TGCAGCCCGCTTAAGAGGTCAGCAGCCGTTGCTGGGGCCAACGTCCTGACTTTC. Filled out from reference TRBV29-1 and TRBJ2-6, the complete variable domain reads SAVISQKPSRDICQRGTSLTIQCQVDSQVTMMFWYRQQPGQSLTLIATANQGSEATYESGFVIDKFPISRPNLTFSTLTVSNMSPEDSSIYLCSPLKRSAAVAGANVLTFGAGSRLTVL.

This chain uses TRBV28 with TRBJ2-5; 8 bases are a match to TRBD1. CDR3 length: 14 amino acids. V was clipped by 2 bases and J by 5 bases; unmatched bases: 4. Germline CDR1 and CDR2: MDHEN and SYDVKM. In DNA form, the CDR3 reads TGTGCCAGCAGTTTACAGGGGGCACGGGAGACCCAGTACTTC. This encodes CASSLQGARETQYF.

The chain uses TRBV21-1 and TRBJ2-7; the table calls TRBD1, which could not be checked here. TRBV21-1 is given as a pseudogene. This CDR3 region has 16 residues. CDR3 in amino acids: CASSLPHRDSPYEQYF. The CDR3 DNA reads as TGTGCCAGCAGCTTACCCCATCGGGACAGCCCCTACGAGCAGTACTTC.

The table lists this clone with a count of one. The genes are TRBV25-1 and TRBJ1-2; possibly TRBD1 for D (5 bases). The ends were cut back, 5 bases at V and 2 bases at J, with 15 bases in the middle. The CDR3 runs 15 residues. The germline gives CDR1 MGHDK, CDR2 SYGVNS. The CDR3, as DNA: TGTGCCAGCAGTCCCCGGGCGGGGGGAAACTATGGCTACACCTTC. It is translated as CASSPRAGGNYGYTF.

This chain's CDR3 is CASSLGDRYNEQFF. The CDR3 DNA follows: TGTGCCAGCAGTTTAGGGGACAGGTACAATGAGCAGTTCTTC. The gene calls are TRBV27 and TRBJ2-1; 8 nucleotides align to TRBD1. V trimming: 2 bases; J trimming: 4 bases; junction bases outside the gene matches: 1. The CDR3 contains 14 residues. Germline CDR1 reads MNHEY; CDR2 reads SMNVEV (reference sequence).

The chain employs TRBV19 and TRBJ2-1, with 8 bases aligning to TRBD1. This CDR3 is 17 amino acids long. J was trimmed by 8 bases and V by 5 bases; bases with no gene match: 17. Looked up from germline, CDR1 is LNHDA and CDR2 is SQIVND (reference sequence). The CDR3 DNA reads TGTGCCAGTAGTTACTTAGGACAGGGAAGAGGTGGAGATGAGCAGTTCTTC. Translating it yields CASSYLGQGRGGDEQFF.